The 2 T cell receptor beta chains below were found in one sample sequenced in a study of siplizumab effects on memory and regulatory T cells. Sequenced by immunoSEQ multiplex PCR; TCRdb stores in-frame clones only, minus some. The sample lists approximately 60,000 clones; around 79% were seen once. The specimen sequenced was memory CD4+ T cells sorted from blood. The receptors stem from a human donor in good health.

The chain carries TRBV18 and TRBJ2-7; D might be TRBD1 or TRBD2, each matching 6 bases. Germline V gene sequence: CDR1 KGHSH, CDR2 LQKENI. The V and J ends lost 2 bases and 3 bases respectively, with 14 bases between them. There are 15 residues in the CDR3. The DNA for the CDR3 is TGTGCCAGCTCACCAGGGGGGCAGGGGATCTACGAGCAGTACTTC. This encodes CASSPGGQGIYEQYF.

Only a few counts were recorded for this clone. The chain couples TRBV7-8 to TRBJ1-2, with D possibly matching TRBD1 (5 bases). The germline V and J ends were trimmed by 1 base and 10 bases, with 13 bases remaining between them. The CDR3 covers 13 residues. The germline CDR1 and CDR2 sequences are SGHVS and FQNEAQ. CDR3 protein: CASSLGEKGHYTF. The CDR3 DNA reads TGTGCCAGCAGCTTAGGGGAGAAAGGACACTACACCTTC.